The clone carrying this TCR beta chain came up many times. Its matching antigen is unknown. Under 3 months in duration, the ophthalmopathy in affected donors had moderate-to-severe activity, CAS ≥3 and NOSPECS ≥4. A diagnosis was made from clinical symptoms together with serum thyroxine, TRAb, thyroid ultrasound and orbital computed tomography. RNA transcripts yielded amplified TCR beta CDR3 regions. The workflow started with a first-round RT-PCR run with HTBI primers and then moved on to a second-round multiplex PCR. MiXCR was run by TCRdb on the multiplex PCR reads, yielding one entry per CDR3 protein. Of 660,000 or so distinct CDR3 sequences listed, 35% to 50% are singletons. The CDR3 has 13 residues. V was shortened by 8 bases and J by 5 bases, with 13 bases between the two germline ends. Germline-derived CDR1 and CDR2 are MNHEY and SMNVEV (reference sequence). This entry is derived from a study of Graves' ophthalmopathy and Graves' hyperthyroidism.

Study-wide findings and caveats: The 13-signature model separated ophthalmopathy from stable hyperthyroidism at approximately 89% sensitivity and around 81% specificity. Both an approximately 69% sensitivity and an approximately 72% specificity characterized the model's predictions of ophthalmopathy progression.

The sequence came from an adult man with Graves' ophthalmopathy. The chain joins TRBV27 to TRBJ1-5; possible D gene TRBD1, 6 bases. The specimen sequenced was peripheral blood. CDR3 protein: CASRRDTHQPQHF. The DNA for the CDR3 is TGTGCCAGCCGTCGGGACACTCATCAGCCCCAGCATTTT.